Listed here are 9 T cell receptor beta chains from one sample, sequenced in a study of CD8 T cells in ankylosing spondylitis. General study results and limits: Seven or eight highly homologous variants made up a TCR beta motif, and this motif appeared characteristic of ankylosing spondylitis blood.

TCRdb itself ran the 5' RACE reads through MiXCR, one entry per CDR3 protein. Among 350,000 to 550,000 distinct CDR3 sequences listed, 25% to 30% were seen once. These receptors lack a known antigen. Sequenced input: blood, either unsorted or a sorted T cell fraction (not recorded which). The receptors originated from a male donor with ankylosing spondylitis.

This clonotype was seen repeatedly, ten times or more. This chain links TRBV20-1 with TRBJ2-1; 12 bases align to TRBD2. The CDR3 loop spans 15 amino acids. The V gene's germline CDR1 is DFQATT and CDR2 SNEGSKA (reference sequence). The J segment lost 6 bases and the V segment lost 4 bases, leaving 7 bases of the junction unmatched. CDR3 nucleotides: TGCAGTGCTACCAAACTAGCGGGAGGCTTCAATGAGCAGTTCTTC. Translating gives CSATKLAGGFNEQFF.

This clonotype was counted between two and nine times. The rearrangement joins TRBV20-1 to TRBJ2-1; no clear D. V dropped 5 bases and J dropped 4 bases, with 3 bases sitting between them. This CDR3 contains 10 residues. CDR1 and CDR2 (germline): DFQATT, SNEGSKA (reference sequence). The CDR3 reads CSAVYNEQFF. The CDR3 DNA reads TGCAGTGCTGTATACAATGAGCAGTTCTTC.

The chain joins TRBV10-2 to TRBJ1-2; no clear D gene. The germline gives CDR1 WSHSY, CDR2 SAAADI. There are 16 residues in the CDR3. V was trimmed by 6 bases and J by 3 bases, leaving 20 bases between them. CDR3 DNA sequence: TGCGCCAGCAGCGATAGCGATGGGCCACTCTACTATGGCTACACCTTC. The encoded protein is CASSDSDGPLYYGYTF.

This chain connects TRBV20-1 to TRBJ2-1, with 9 bases aligning to TRBD2. Germline V CDR1 and CDR2: DFQATT, SNEGSKA (reference sequence). Trimming cost V 3 bases and J 6 bases; bases outside gene matches: 9. This CDR3 is built from 15 residues. In DNA, the CDR3 is TGCAGTGCTAGCTTTAAACTTAGCGGGAGCAATGAGCAGTTCTTC. Translated, it gives CSASFKLSGSNEQFF.

The CDR3 loop is CASSQVSKVLRSSQETQYF. DNA of the CDR3: TGTGCCAGCAGCCAAGTCTCCAAGGTCTTGCGGTCATCCCAAGAGACCCAGTACTTC. The chain couples TRBV3-1 to TRBJ2-5; D uncertain. Germline lookup yields CDR1 LGHDT and CDR2 YNNKEL (reference sequence). Trimming cost V 1 base and J 1 base, with 22 bases left between them. This CDR3 spans 19 amino acids.

Comment on this clonotype: One end of the junction varies from germline; a read error may be responsible. The chain combines TRBV7-9 with TRBJ1-1; possible D gene TRBD1, 6 bases. The CDR3 extends over 12 amino acids. Per germline, CDR1 SEHNR and CDR2 FQNEAQ (reference sequence). The chain's CDR3 is CASSLEVQGILF. The CDR3 DNA reads as TGTGCCAGCAGCTTAGAGGTCCAGGGGATACTCTTT.

This clonotype was seen only a few times. J is TRBJ2-1 and V is TRBV5-6, with D possibly being TRBD2 (6 bases). The germline gives CDR1 SGHDT, CDR2 YYEEEE. Trimming shortened V by 5 bases and J by 3 bases, and 18 bases separated the two germline ends. The CDR3 totals 16 residues. The CDR3 spells CASSLSEGLIYNEQFF. The CDR3 coding sequence is TGTGCCAGCAGTCTCTCGGAGGGACTGATCTACAATGAGCAGTTCTTC.

The CDR3 spells CSVGDSLNEKLFF. CDR3 DNA: TGCAGCGTTGGGGACAGCCTCAATGAAAAACTGTTTTTT. This chain joins TRBV29-1 and TRBJ1-4; the match to TRBD1 covers 7 bases. The CDR3 has 13 amino acids. Germline V gene data show CDR1 as SQVTM and CDR2 as ANQGSEA. The trim removed 4 bases at V and 5 bases at J, leaving 4 bases unmatched.

The J gene is TRBJ2-6, the V gene TRBV5-1; D remains ambiguous. Trimming removed 7 bases from V and 3 bases from J, with 8 bases in between. The length of the CDR3 is 13 residues. The germline CDR1 and CDR2 sequences are SGHRS and YFSETQ. This CDR3 is CASGWDGANVLTF. CDR3 in DNA: TGCGCCAGCGGGTGGGATGGGGCCAACGTCCTGACTTTC.